The rows below give T cell receptor beta chains drawn from one sample of a study of blood T cells in healthy people across ages. TCRdb passed the 5' RACE reads through MiXCR, listing each CDR3 protein once. Of fewer than 900,000 distinct CDR3 sequences in the sample, around 34% were seen once. Sequenced sample: blood. Receptors were obtained from a man in his late teens or twenties in good health. Each CDR3 is given without its conserved first and last residue. Each record gives: clone size, CDR3 length, V gene, CDR3 protein. Clone sizes are given selectively: once, few, many, or a class where the clone is expanded.

NA | 11 | TRBV2 | ASSGESDNEQY
NA | 13 | TRBV9 | ASSVDRGGYNEQF
NA | 11 | TRBV20-1 | SAVHRGIGGYT
few | 10 | TRBV12-3/TRBV12-4 | ASSGRSDEQY
NA | 12 | TRBV12-3/TRBV12-4 | ASSLHPKNSPLH
few | 13 | TRBV4-2 | ASSQAKFGRDEAF
few | 10 | TRBV4-3 | ASSPGTTEAF
many | 12 | TRBV7-2 | ASSLAQTTYEQY
few | 12 | TRBV11-3 | ASSRDRIYNEQF
NA | 12 | TRBV27 | ASSSAGGQGKLF
few | 12 | TRBV7-2 | ASTLSGSLGGYT
NA | 16 | TRBV4-2 | ASSQDPPQGVSYNEQF
NA | 12 | TRBV24-1 | ATSDPTGANVLT
many | 14 | TRBV9 | ASSVGLATSTDTQY
NA | 12 | TRBV6-6 | ASSYQAGDSPLH
few | 11 | TRBV27 | ASMPSGAYEQY
NA | 11 | TRBV10-3 | AISPLPREKLF
NA | 16 | TRBV28 | ASRPDLSDGATNEKLF
NA | 13 | TRBV3-1 | ASSQDTDPYNEQY
few | 9 | TRBV3-1 | ASRNTREQY
NA | 13 | TRBV28 | ASSLRDRVSYGYT
NA | 13 | TRBV6-2/TRBV6-3 | ASSYSGQKPGTQY
many | 14 | TRBV4-3 | ASSQGLQTSNYGYT
few | 14 | TRBV6-5 | ASSYSFKSVAYEQY
few | 12 | TRBV19 | ASNLGQDWNIQY
NA | 13 | TRBV7-2 | ASSLGTTYNSPLH
few | 14 | TRBV9 | ASSTDRVGGNTEAF
few | 14 | TRBV12-3/TRBV12-4 | ASSLLSGASTDTQY
few | 12 | TRBV20-1 | SARLRGKGETQY
many | 11 | TRBV29-1 | SVLAGSSYEQY
NA | 11 | TRBV4-3 | ASSPKQKYEAF